These 4 T cell receptor beta chains share one sample of origin, sequenced in a study of technical replicates of blood from several donors (dated by TCRdb to the late 2010s). The method was the immunoSEQ multiplex PCR assay. Drawn from immuneACCESS, this table holds only the in-frame rearrangements with V and J called that TCRdb kept. Clones are partly lost; checked studies trace under half to an unresolved V gene and leave the rest unexplained. The sample table records about 80,000 clones; approximately 97% of these occur just once. Of the sample, 0.15% to 0.2% falls within the top ten clones. Sequencing was carried out using T cells isolated from PBMCs. Receptors originate from a human donor in good health.

The CDR3 reads CASSDLSGANEQFF. CDR3 nucleotides: TGTGCCAGCAGTGACCTCTCAGGTGCCAATGAGCAGTTCTTC. The genes are TRBV25-1 and TRBJ2-1; no clear D. CDR1 and CDR2 (germline): MGHDK, SYGVNS. There are 14 residues in the CDR3. V gave up 3 bases and J gave up 6 bases, with 12 bases separating them.

This sequence joins TRBV15 and TRBJ1-1; D may be TRBD1 (6 bases). Germline V gives CDR1 LNHNV, CDR2 YYDKDF (reference sequence). Trimming pared 0 bases from V and 0 bases from J, leaving 11 bases between. The CDR3 has 16 amino acids. CDR3 in amino acids: CATSRDRDIMNTEAFF. The CDR3 DNA sequence: TGTGCCACCAGCAGAGATAGGGACATTATGAACACTGAAGCTTTCTTT.

The V gene is TRBV15, the J gene TRBJ1-5; D is unclear. Germline lookup yields CDR1 LNHNV and CDR2 YYDKDF (reference sequence). This CDR3 region has 14 residues. Trimming pared 1 base from V and 3 bases from J, leaving 7 bases between. CDR3 loop: CATSRARNNQPQHF. Written as DNA, the CDR3 is TGTGCCACCAGCAGAGCTAGAAACAATCAGCCCCAGCATTTT.

The CDR3 nucleotides are TGTGCCAGCAGCCCGACTAGCGGGGCCTACGAGCAGTACTTC. It specifies CASSPTSGAYEQYF. The chain recombines TRBV4-2 with TRBJ2-7; 11 bases are shared with TRBD2. This CDR3 comprises 14 residues. V trimming: 4 bases; J trimming: 2 bases; junction bases outside the gene matches: 1. CDR1 is LGHNA and CDR2 is YNFKEQ in the germline V gene.